The 6 T cell receptor beta chains in this list originate from one sample, sequenced in a study of CD8 T cells in ankylosing spondylitis. TCRdb independently ran MiXCR on the 5' RACE reads; one entry per CDR3 protein. Of approximately 250,000 distinct CDR3 sequences listed, less than 9.5% were seen once; the top ten hold around 5.1%. The sample taken for sequencing was blood, either unsorted or a sorted T cell fraction (not recorded which). These receptors were obtained from a female donor with ankylosing spondylitis or in good health (not recorded which).

This clonotype was seen ten or more times. The genes are TRBV5-1 and TRBJ1-1; D remains ambiguous. Germline CDR1 and CDR2: SGHRS and YFSETQ. V was cut by 4 bases and J by 1 base, with 14 bases left in between. The CDR3 consists of 15 residues. The CDR3 nucleotides read TGCGCCAGCAGCCCTGAGCTTGAGGCGAACACTGAAGCTTTCTTT. Amino acid sequence: CASSPELEANTEAFF.

Of note for this clonotype: A junction boundary mismatches the germline segment, possibly from a read error. V and J are TRBV20-1 and TRBJ1-1, with TRBD1 matching 9 bases. The CDR3 is 18 residues long. The germline V gene encodes CDR1 DFQATT and CDR2 SNEGSKA (reference sequence). As DNA, the CDR3 is TGCAGTACTAGACAACAGGGGGCGCGGGGCATCGCAGGCACTGAAGCTTTCTTT. This encodes CSTRQQGARGIAGTEAFF.

This clonotype was picked up many times. The V gene is TRBV3-1, the J gene TRBJ2-1, with 7 bases that match TRBD2. Unmatched junction bases numbered 12, after V lost 0 bases and J lost 4 bases. Germline CDR1 LGHDT, CDR2 YNNKEL (reference sequence). The CDR3 consists of 18 residues. The CDR3 bases are TGTGCCAGCAGCCAAGAGGGTATGAGGGGACTACAGTACAATGAGCAGTTCTTC. It yields the protein CASSQEGMRGLQYNEQFF.

This clonotype was seen repeatedly, ten times or more. This sequence joins TRBV20-1 and TRBJ2-1; D unresolved. V was trimmed by 0 bases and J by 8 bases, leaving 5 bases between them. The germline V gene encodes CDR1 DFQATT and CDR2 SNEGSKA (reference sequence). There are 11 residues in the CDR3. DNA of the CDR3: TGCAGTGCTAGAGATTATTATGAGCAGTTCTTC. This translates into CSARDYYEQFF.

This clonotype occurred many times. This sequence joins TRBV6-1 and TRBJ1-2; D remains ambiguous. This CDR3 contains 14 residues. In germline, CDR1 is MNHNS, CDR2 SASEGT. Trimming cost V 6 bases and J 1 base, with 12 bases left between them. The CDR3 DNA reads as TGTGCCAGCAGGCCGGACGGGGTTAACTATGGCTACACCTTC. Translated: CASRPDGVNYGYTF.

There are many counts of this clonotype. The chain employs TRBV28 and TRBJ2-7; tentative D call: TRBD1 (6 bases). Trimming removed 6 bases at V and 4 bases at J, with 10 bases between. The CDR3 loop spans 12 amino acids. The V gene's germline CDR1 is MDHEN and CDR2 SYDVKM. In DNA form, the CDR3 reads TGTGCCAGCAGGCAGGGGATTTACGAGCAGTACTTC. This gives the protein CASRQGIYEQYF.